These 21 T cell receptor beta chains came from one sample sequenced in a study of OX40 agonist ivuxolimab in advanced cancers. Using immunoSEQ multiplex PCR, the repertoire was profiled, and TCRdb retains in-frame clones only, with some absent. This sample yields approximately 61,000 clones, of which about 82% are seen a single time; approximately 1.9% belongs to the top ten. The sample here was CD4+ or CD8+ T cells sorted from blood, taken in a trial of the OX40 agonist ivuxolimab. These receptors came from an adult with an advanced solid tumor such as melanoma, head and neck, liver or kidney cancer.

This chain joins TRBV10-3 and TRBJ2-3; 10 bases map to TRBD2. Germline V CDR1 and CDR2: ENHRY, SYGVKD. V lost 4 bases, J lost 8 bases, and 15 bases stayed unmatched. The CDR3 spans 17 residues. In DNA, the CDR3 is TGTGCCATCAGTGCCTCTGGACTAGCGGAGCGACCGGTTACGCAGTATTTT. Translated, it gives CAISASGLAERPVTQYF.

This clone was recorded once. The chain is built from TRBV5-4 and TRBJ2-3, with D hard to call. Germline values: CDR1 SGHNT, CDR2 YYREEE (reference sequence). Trimming cost V 1 base and J 0 bases, with 9 bases left between them. The CDR3 has 15 amino acids. CDR3 sequence: CASSLKLSSTDTQYF. The CDR3 bases are TGTGCCAGCAGCTTGAAACTATCAAGCACAGATACGCAGTATTTT.

This sequence joins TRBV7-2 and TRBJ1-1, with a possible D match to TRBD1 (6 bases). This CDR3 spans 14 amino acids. V was cut by 2 bases and J by 7 bases, with 14 bases left in between. Germline V lookup: CDR1 SGHTA, CDR2 FQGNSA. CDR3 amino acids: CASSLSPGHLEAFF. The CDR3 DNA reads as TGTGCCAGCAGCTTATCGCCGGGACACCTTGAAGCTTTCTTT. The variable domain in full, with the rest retrieved from reference TRBV7-2 and TRBJ1-1, is GAGVSQSPSNKVTEKGKDVELRCDPISGHTALYWYRQSLGQGLEFLIYFQGNSAPDKSGLPSDRFSAERTGGSVSTLTIQRTQQEDSAVYLCASSLSPGHLEAFFGQGTRLTVV.

The V and J genes are TRBV10-2 and TRBJ2-1; no definite D call. Germline V gene lookup returns CDR1 WSHSY and CDR2 SAAADI. The V gene lost 5 bases and the J gene lost 0 bases, with 8 bases spanning the gap. The CDR3 sequence is 14 residues long. Here the CDR3 DNA reads TGCGCCAGCAGTCGGCAAAGCTCCTACAATGAGCAGTTCTTC. This gives the protein CASSRQSSYNEQFF.

The table lists this clone with a few counts. The chain combines TRBV5-1 with TRBJ1-2; 10 bases map to TRBD1. J lost 4 bases, V lost 0 bases, and 0 bases had no gene match. CDR1 and CDR2 (germline): SGHRS, YFSETQ. The CDR3 is made up of 14 amino acids. Written as DNA, the CDR3 is TGCGCCAGCAGCTTGGGGACAGGGGGCTATGGCTACACCTTC. Its translation: CASSLGTGGYGYTF. Full variable domain (outside the CDR3, taken from reference TRBV5-1 and TRBJ1-2): KAGVTQTPRYLIKTRGQQVTLSCSPISGHRSVSWYQQTPGQGLQFLFEYFSETQRNKGNFPGRFSGRQFSNSRSEMNVSTLELGDSALYLCASSLGTGGYGYTFGSGTRLTVV.

V and J are TRBV2 and TRBJ2-7, with TRBD2 matching over 11 bases. J gave up 4 bases and V 2 bases, and 4 bases lay outside the gene matches. The germline V gene has CDR1 SNHLY and CDR2 FYNNEI. This CDR3 is 15 amino acids long. The CDR3 sequence is CASSEFGTSGYEQYF. CDR3 nucleotides: TGTGCCAGCAGTGAATTTGGGACTAGCGGATACGAGCAGTACTTC.

The chain carries TRBV27 and TRBJ2-7; TRBD1 is a possible D gene (5 bases). Between the trimmed V and J ends, which lost 1 base and 4 bases, there was a span of 8 bases. The CDR3 has 13 amino acids. The germline V gene encodes CDR1 MNHEY and CDR2 SMNVEV (reference sequence). CDR3 amino acids: CASSLYRKYEQYF. CDR3 nucleotide sequence: TGTGCCAGCAGTTTATACAGGAAGTACGAGCAGTACTTC.

This chain links TRBV5-4 with TRBJ1-3; D gene unclear. The CDR3 has 15 amino acids. CDR1 and CDR2 (germline): SGHNT, YYREEE (reference sequence). Trimming cost V 1 base and J 1 base, with 9 bases left between them. The CDR3 bases are TGTGCCAGCAGCTTGTTGTCGGGTTCTGGAAACACCATATATTTT. It yields the protein CASSLLSGSGNTIYF.

The chain combines TRBV12-5 with TRBJ1-1; perhaps TRBD1 as D (5 bases). V gave up 4 bases and J gave up 7 bases, with 13 bases separating them. Germline V gene data show CDR1 as LGHNT and CDR2 as FRNRAP. The CDR3 loop spans 13 amino acids. Here the CDR3 reads CASGSLSGGEAFF. The CDR3 DNA sequence: TGTGCTAGTGGTTCGCTTAGCGGGGGTGAAGCTTTCTTT.

CDR3 residues: CASSTRQGEGELFF. For the CDR3, the DNA is TGTGCCAGCAGCACCCGACAGGGGGAAGGGGAGCTGTTTTTT. The chain is built from TRBV13 and TRBJ2-2, with TRBD1 identical over 9 bases. Germline V gene lookup returns CDR1 PRHDT and CDR2 FYEKMQ (reference sequence). With V trimmed by 5 bases and J by 8 bases, 6 bases remained unmatched. The CDR3 loop spans 14 amino acids.

J is TRBJ2-1 and V is TRBV5-1, with D possibly matching TRBD2 (6 bases). The CDR3 is made up of 15 amino acids. The germline CDR1 and CDR2 sequences are SGHRS and YFSETQ. Trimming pared 0 bases from V and 7 bases from J, leaving 14 bases between. This chain's CDR3 is CASSLGPGGVNEQFF. The CDR3 DNA is TGCGCCAGCAGCTTGGGTCCAGGCGGGGTGAATGAGCAGTTCTTC.

This chain links TRBV10-3 with TRBJ2-5, with D maybe TRBD2 (5 bases). The tail of the sequence fits TRBJ2-7 better, so the J call may be wrong. Germline V gene lookup returns CDR1 ENHRY and CDR2 SYGVKD. The CDR3 loop spans 11 amino acids. CDR3 protein: CAITDYYEQYF. Written as DNA, the CDR3 is TGTGCCATCACTGACTACTACGAGCAGTACTTC.

This chain links TRBV2 with TRBJ2-1; 7 nucleotides align to TRBD2. CDR1 is SNHLY, CDR2 FYNNEI, per germline. J gave up 2 bases and V 8 bases, and 3 bases lay outside the gene matches. The length of the CDR3 is 13 residues. This chain's CDR3 is CASGRDPYNEQFF. As DNA, the CDR3 is TGTGCCAGCGGGAGGGATCCCTACAATGAGCAGTTCTTC.

The chain joins TRBV19 to TRBJ1-1; 9 bases are a match to TRBD1. Germline V gene lookup returns CDR1 LNHDA and CDR2 SQIVND (reference sequence). The CDR3 loop spans 15 amino acids. V lost 3 bases, J lost 13 bases, and 15 bases stayed unmatched. CDR3 region: CASSIPGTGILGVFF. DNA of the CDR3: TGTGCCAGTAGTATTCCCGGGACAGGGATCCTCGGGGTTTTCTTT.

CDR3 sequence: CASGIIDTQYF. CDR3 DNA sequence: TGTGCCAGCGGAATTATAGATACGCAGTATTTT. The rearrangement uses TRBV5-4 and TRBJ2-3; no firm D call. The CDR3 is made up of 11 amino acids. From germline, CDR1 is SGHNT and CDR2 YYREEE (reference sequence). Trimming cost V 7 bases and J 5 bases, with 8 bases left between them.

The genes are TRBV7-6 and TRBJ2-3; 14 bases line up with TRBD2. Unmatched junction bases numbered 5, after V lost 5 bases and J lost 4 bases. Germline assignment: CDR1 SGHVS and CDR2 FNYEAQ. The CDR3 contains 16 residues. The CDR3 spells CASSLGTSGSADTQYF. CDR3 coding DNA: TGTGCCAGCAGCCTCGGGACTAGCGGGAGTGCAGATACGCAGTATTTT. Combining the CDR3 with reference TRBV7-6 and TRBJ2-3 gives the whole variable domain GAGVSQSPRYKVTKRGQDVALRCDPISGHVSLYWYRQALGQGPEFLTYFNYEAQQDKSGLPNDRFSAERPEGSISTLTIQRTEQRDSAMYRCASSLGTSGSADTQYFGPGTRLTVL.

This sequence joins TRBV2 and TRBJ2-7, with 9 positions matching TRBD2. From germline, CDR1 is SNHLY and CDR2 FYNNEI. Trimming cost V 0 bases and J 5 bases; bases outside gene matches: 5. This CDR3 spans 15 amino acids. DNA for the CDR3: TGTGCCAGCAGTGAAGCTAGCGGGAGAGTCCACGAGCAGTACGTC. It translates to CASSEASGRVHEQYV.

This sequence joins TRBV19 and TRBJ2-1; TRBD2 matches 7 bases. Germline assignment: CDR1 LNHDA and CDR2 SQIVND (reference sequence). The V gene end was trimmed by 4 bases and the J gene end by 1 base; junction bases not matched to a gene: 7. The CDR3 runs 16 residues. Here the CDR3 reads CASSTYGGSSYNEQFF. CDR3 DNA sequence: TGTGCCAGTAGTACGTACGGCGGGAGTTCCTACAATGAGCAGTTCTTC.

The J gene is TRBJ2-2, the V gene TRBV5-4, with 14 nucleotides matching TRBD2. CDR1 is SGHNT, CDR2 YYREEE, per germline (reference sequence). Trimming took 4 bases from V and 4 from J; bases not matched to a gene: 6. The CDR3 contains 17 residues. The CDR3 here is CASSRTSGRLGTGELFF. CDR3 bases: TGTGCCAGCAGCCGGACTAGCGGGAGGTTAGGCACCGGGGAGCTGTTTTTT.

The chain couples TRBV18 to TRBJ1-2; D ambiguous. V gave up 4 bases and J gave up 8 bases, with 8 bases separating them. CDR3 size: 11 residues. Per the germline V gene, CDR1 is KGHSH and CDR2 is LQKENI. For the CDR3, the DNA is TGTGCCAGCTCACTCGGGGAAGGCTACACCTTC. Translation gives CASSLGEGYTF.

Only a few counts were recorded for this clone. The rearrangement joins TRBV7-2 to TRBJ2-3, with a weak D call TRBD2 (6 bases). Germline CDR1 and CDR2: SGHTA and FQGNSA. This CDR3 has 15 residues. V lost 2 bases and J lost 6, with 15 bases in between. The CDR3 coding sequence is TGTGCCAGCAGCTTATATGGAGGGAGTCTGGATACGCAGTATTTT. Its translation is CASSLYGGSLDTQYF.